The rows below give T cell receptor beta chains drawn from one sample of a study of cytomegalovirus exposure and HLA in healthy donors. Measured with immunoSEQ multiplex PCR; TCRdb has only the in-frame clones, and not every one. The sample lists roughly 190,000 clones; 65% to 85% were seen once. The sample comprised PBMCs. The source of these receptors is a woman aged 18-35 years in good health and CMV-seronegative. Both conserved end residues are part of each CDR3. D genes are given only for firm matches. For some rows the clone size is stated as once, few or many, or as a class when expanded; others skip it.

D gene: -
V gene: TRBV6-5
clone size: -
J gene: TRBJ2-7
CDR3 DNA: TGTGCCAGCAGTTACCTCTACAGGGGACTTGCCGAGCAGTACTTC
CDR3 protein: CASSYLYRGLAEQYF

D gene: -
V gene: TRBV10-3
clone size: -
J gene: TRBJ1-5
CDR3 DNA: TGTGCCATCAGTGAGTCCCCCTCGACTGGGAGCAATCAGCCCCAGCATTTT
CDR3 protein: CAISESPSTGSNQPQHF

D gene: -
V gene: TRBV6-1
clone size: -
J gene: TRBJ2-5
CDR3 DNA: TGTGCCAGCAGTGCATATCAGGGGAGAGAGACCCAGTACTTC
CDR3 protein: CASSAYQGRETQYF

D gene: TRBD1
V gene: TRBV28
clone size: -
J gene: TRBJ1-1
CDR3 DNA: TGTAGGACAGGGGCGAACACTGAAGCTTTCTTT
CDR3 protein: CRTGANTEAFF

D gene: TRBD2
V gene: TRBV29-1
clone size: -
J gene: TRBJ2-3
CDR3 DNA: TGCAGCGTTTCTAGCGGGAGGGCCGGAGATACGCAGTATTTT
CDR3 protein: CSVSSGRAGDTQYF

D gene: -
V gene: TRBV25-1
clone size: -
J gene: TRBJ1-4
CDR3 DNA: TGTGCCAGCACCAGGGAAGCAACTAATGAAAAACTGTTTTTT
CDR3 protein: CASTREATNEKLFF

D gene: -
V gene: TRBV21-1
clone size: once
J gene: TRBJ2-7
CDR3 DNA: TGTGCCAGCATGGAGTCGAACGAGCAGTACTTC
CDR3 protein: CASMESNEQYF

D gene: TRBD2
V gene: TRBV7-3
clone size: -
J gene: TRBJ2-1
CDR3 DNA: TGTGCCAGCAGCTTAGGCGGGAGTCTAGGGTATGAGCAGTTCTTC
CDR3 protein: CASSLGGSLGYEQFF

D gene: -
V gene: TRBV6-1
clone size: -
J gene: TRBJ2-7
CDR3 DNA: TGTGCCAGCAGTGAAAGTGCCAAACAGGAGCAGTACTTC
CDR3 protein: CASSESAKQEQYF

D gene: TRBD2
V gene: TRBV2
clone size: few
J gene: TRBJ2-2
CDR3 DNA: TGTGCCAGCGGGGGGGGGTTGACCGGGGAGCTGTTTTTT
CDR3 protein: CASGGGLTGELFF

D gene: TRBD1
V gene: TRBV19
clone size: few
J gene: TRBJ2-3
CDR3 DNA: TGTGCCAGTAGTATCCGGGACAGGGCCCCAGATACGCAGTATTTT
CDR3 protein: CASSIRDRAPDTQYF

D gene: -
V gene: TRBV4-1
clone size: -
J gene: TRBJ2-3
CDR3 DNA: TGCGCCAGCAGCCAAGTGCCCCGTGGGCGTAGTATGACAGATACGCAGTATTTT
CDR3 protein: CASSQVPRGRSMTDTQYF

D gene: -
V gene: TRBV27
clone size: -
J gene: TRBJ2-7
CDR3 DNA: TGTGCCAGCAGTTTTCAGGGACAAGGGGGTTCCTACGAGCAGTACTTC
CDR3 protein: CASSFQGQGGSYEQYF

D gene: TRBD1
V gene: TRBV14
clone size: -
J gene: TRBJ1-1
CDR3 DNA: TGTGCCAGCAGCATCGGGACAGGGCTAACTGAAGCTTTCTTT
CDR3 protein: CASSIGTGLTEAFF

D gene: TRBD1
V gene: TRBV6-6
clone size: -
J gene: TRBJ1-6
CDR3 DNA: TGTGCCAGCAGTAATCACCTGGGACAGAATAATTCACCCCTCCACTTT
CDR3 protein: CASSNHLGQNNSPLHF

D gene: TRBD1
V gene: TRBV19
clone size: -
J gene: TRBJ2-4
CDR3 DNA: TGTGCCAGTAGTATTGAGGGGGCTCTAGCCAAAAACATTCAGTACTTC
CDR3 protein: CASSIEGALAKNIQYF

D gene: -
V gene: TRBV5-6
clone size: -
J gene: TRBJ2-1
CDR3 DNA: TGTGCCAGCAGCTTGGGACCCCGAGGGTATGAGCAGTTCTTC
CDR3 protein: CASSLGPRGYEQFF

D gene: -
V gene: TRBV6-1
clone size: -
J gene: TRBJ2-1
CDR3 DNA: TGTGCCAGCAGTGAAGTAGATGCGGGGGCGATAGGGTACAATGAGCAGTTCTTC
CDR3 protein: CASSEVDAGAIGYNEQFF

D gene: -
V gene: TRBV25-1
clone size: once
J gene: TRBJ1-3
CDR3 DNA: TGTGCCAGCAGTGAATTGGGGGAGGGCTACTCTGGAAACACCATATATTTT
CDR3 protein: CASSELGEGYSGNTIYF

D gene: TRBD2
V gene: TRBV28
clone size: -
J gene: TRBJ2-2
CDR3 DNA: TGTGCCAGCAGTTTCCCTCCTAGCGGGGGGACCGGGGAGCTGTTTTTT
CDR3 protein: CASSFPPSGGTGELFF

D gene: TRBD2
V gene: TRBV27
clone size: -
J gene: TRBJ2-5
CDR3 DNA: TGTGCCACCTCAGCCTGGGGGGGGCAAGAGACCCAGTACTTC
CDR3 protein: CATSAWGGQETQYF

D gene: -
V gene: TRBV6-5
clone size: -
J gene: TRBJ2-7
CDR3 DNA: TGTGCCAGCGGCTCCGAGCAGTACTTC
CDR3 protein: CASGSEQYF

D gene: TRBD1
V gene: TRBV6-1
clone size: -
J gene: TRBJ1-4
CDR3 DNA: TGTGCCAGCAGTGATATGACAGGGGGCAGGACCGAAAAACTGTTTTTT
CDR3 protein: CASSDMTGGRTEKLFF

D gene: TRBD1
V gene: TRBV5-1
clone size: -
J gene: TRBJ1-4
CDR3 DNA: TGCGCCAGCAGCTTGCGGGCAGGGGGAACAACTAATGAAAAACTGTTTTTT
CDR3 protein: CASSLRAGGTTNEKLFF

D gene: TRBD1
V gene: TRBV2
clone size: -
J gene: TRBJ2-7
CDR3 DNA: TGTGCCAGCAGTGGCGACCGGACAGGGGCCTACGAGCAGTACTTC
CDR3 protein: CASSGDRTGAYEQYF

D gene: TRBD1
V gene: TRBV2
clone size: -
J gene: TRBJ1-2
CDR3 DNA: TGTGCCAGCAGTGCCAGGGGGCTAGACTATGGCTACACCTTC
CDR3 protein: CASSARGLDYGYTF

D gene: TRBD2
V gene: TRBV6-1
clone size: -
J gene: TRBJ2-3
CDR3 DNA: TGTGCCAGCAGTGAAAGGGGACTAGCGGGGAGCACAGATACGCAGTATTTT
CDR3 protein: CASSERGLAGSTDTQYF

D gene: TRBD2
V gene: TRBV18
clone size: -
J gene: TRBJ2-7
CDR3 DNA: TGTGCCAGCTCACAACCGGGGACTAACTCCTACGAGCAGTACTTC
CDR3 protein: CASSQPGTNSYEQYF

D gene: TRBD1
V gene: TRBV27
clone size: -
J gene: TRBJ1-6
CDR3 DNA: TGTGCCAGCAGTGCCCAACAGGGGACAGACCTCAGCTCCTATAATTCACCCCTCCACTTT
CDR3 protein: CASSAQQGTDLSSYNSPLHF

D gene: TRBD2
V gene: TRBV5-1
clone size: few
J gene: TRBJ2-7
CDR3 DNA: TGCGCCAGCAGCGGACGGGGCGGGGGTGCGTACGAGCAGTACTTC
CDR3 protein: CASSGRGGGAYEQYF

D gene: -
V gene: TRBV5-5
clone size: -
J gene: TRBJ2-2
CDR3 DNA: TGTGCCAGCAGCTCACAGGGCTCGAACACCGGGGAGCTGTTTTTT
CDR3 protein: CASSSQGSNTGELFF

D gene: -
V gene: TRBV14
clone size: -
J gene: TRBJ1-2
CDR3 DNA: TGTGCCAGCAGCCAAGTAGGGGCCGCCCTTTATGGCTACACCTTC
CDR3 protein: CASSQVGAALYGYTF

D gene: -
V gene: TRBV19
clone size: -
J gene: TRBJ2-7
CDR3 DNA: TGTGCCAGTAGTAGAGAGGCACAGGTAGGCTCCTACGAGCAGTACTTC
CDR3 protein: CASSREAQVGSYEQYF

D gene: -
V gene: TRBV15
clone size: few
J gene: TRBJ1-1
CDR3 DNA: TGTGCCACCAGCAGAGATGGGCAAAACACTGAAGCTTTCTTT
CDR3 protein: CATSRDGQNTEAFF

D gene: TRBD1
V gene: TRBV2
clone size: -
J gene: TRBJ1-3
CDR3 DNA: TGTGCCAGCAGTGGACCGGGACAGAAGTACCCAGAATATTTT
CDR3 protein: CASSGPGQKYPEYF

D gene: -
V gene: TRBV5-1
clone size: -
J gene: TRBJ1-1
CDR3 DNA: TGCGCCAGCAGCTTGGAAGTGACAGCGAACACTGAAGCTTTCTTT
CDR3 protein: CASSLEVTANTEAFF

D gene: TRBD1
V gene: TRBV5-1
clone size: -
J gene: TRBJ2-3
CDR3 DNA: TGCGCCAGCAGCTTGGTCCCGACAGGGGCCACAGATACGCAGTATTTT
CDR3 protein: CASSLVPTGATDTQYF

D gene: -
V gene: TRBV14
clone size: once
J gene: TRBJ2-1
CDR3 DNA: TGTGCCAGCAGCCAAGATCTAGGACTCGTTAGCCCCTACAATGAGCAGTTCTTC
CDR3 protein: CASSQDLGLVSPYNEQFF

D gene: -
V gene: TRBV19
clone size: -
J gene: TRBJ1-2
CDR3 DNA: -
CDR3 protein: CASTSGQGDDYGYTF

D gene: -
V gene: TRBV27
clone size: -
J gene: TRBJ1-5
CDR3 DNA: TGTGCCAGCAGTTTACTTGTTAGCAATCAGCCCCAGCATTTT
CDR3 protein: CASSLLVSNQPQHF

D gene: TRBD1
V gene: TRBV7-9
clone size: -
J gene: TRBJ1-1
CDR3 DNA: TGTGCCAGCAGCGGAAGGACAGGTATTTTTCTAGAGAACACTGAAGCTTTCTTT
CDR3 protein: CASSGRTGIFLENTEAFF

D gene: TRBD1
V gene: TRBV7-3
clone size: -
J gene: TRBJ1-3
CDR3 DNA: TGTGCCAGCAGCCCCTCAGGGGGAATTGGAAACACCATATATTTT
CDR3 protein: CASSPSGGIGNTIYF

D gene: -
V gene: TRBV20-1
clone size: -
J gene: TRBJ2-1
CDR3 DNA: TGCAGTGCTAGCCACGGGGATGAGCAGTTCTTC
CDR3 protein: CSASHGDEQFF

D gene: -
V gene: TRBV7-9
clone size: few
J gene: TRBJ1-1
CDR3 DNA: TGTGCCAGCAGCTTATACGCCGGGACAAGCACTGAAGCTTTCTTT
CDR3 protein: CASSLYAGTSTEAFF

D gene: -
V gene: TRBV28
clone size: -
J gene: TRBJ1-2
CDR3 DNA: -
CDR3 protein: CASSLFLSGHGYTF

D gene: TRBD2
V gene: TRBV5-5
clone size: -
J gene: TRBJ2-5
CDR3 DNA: TGTGCCAGCAGCCCGGGGGGGGACACCCCCCAAGAGACCCAGTACTTC
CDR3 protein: CASSPGGDTPQETQYF

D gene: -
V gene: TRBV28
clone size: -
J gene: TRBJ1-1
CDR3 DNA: TGTGCCAGCAGGGGAGGGGGGTTACTGCTGAACACTGAAGCTTTCTTT
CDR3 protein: CASRGGGLLLNTEAFF

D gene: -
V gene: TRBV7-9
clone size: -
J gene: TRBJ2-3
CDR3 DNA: TGTTCCAGCAGGTTATTCGAGTTAGCGCAGTATTTT
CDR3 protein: CSSRLFELAQYF

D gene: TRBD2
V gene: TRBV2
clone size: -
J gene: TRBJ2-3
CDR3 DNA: TGTGCCAGCAGCTCGCGCAGAGTTAGGCGAGCGGGGGGGGCAGATACGCAGTATTTT
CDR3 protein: CASSSRRVRRAGGADTQYF

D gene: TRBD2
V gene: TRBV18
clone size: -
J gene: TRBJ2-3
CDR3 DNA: TGTGCCAGCTCACCAACTAGCGGGGTGCAGTATTTT
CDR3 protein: CASSPTSGVQYF

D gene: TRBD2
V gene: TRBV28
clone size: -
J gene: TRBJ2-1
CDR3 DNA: TGTGCCAGCAGCCGGAGCGGGAGTATTAATGAGCAGTTCTTC
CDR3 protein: CASSRSGSINEQFF

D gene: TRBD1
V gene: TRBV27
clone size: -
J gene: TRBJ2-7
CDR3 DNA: TGTGCCAGCAGTTTAGGGACAGGGTATCCCTACGAGCAGTACTTC
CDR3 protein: CASSLGTGYPYEQYF

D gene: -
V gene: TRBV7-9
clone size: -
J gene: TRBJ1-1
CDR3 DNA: TGTTCCAGCAGGAGCTTCATGAACACTGAAGCTTTCTTT
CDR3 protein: CSSRSFMNTEAFF

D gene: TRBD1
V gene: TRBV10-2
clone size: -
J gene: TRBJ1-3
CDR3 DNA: TGCGCCAGCAGCATAACAGGGGGCTCTGGAAACACCATATATTTT
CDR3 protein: CASSITGGSGNTIYF

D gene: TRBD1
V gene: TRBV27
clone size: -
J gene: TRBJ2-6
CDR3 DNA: TGTGCCAGCAGGGATTCAGGGTTTTCAGGGGGCGCTGGGGCCAACGTCCTGACTTTC
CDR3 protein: CASRDSGFSGGAGANVLTF

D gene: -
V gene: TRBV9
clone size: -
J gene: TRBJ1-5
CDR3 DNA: TGTGCCAGCAGCGTGGCAGGAACCAATCAGCCCCAGCATTTT
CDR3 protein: CASSVAGTNQPQHF

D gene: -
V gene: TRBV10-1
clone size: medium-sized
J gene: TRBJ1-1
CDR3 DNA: TGCGCCAGCAGTGAGGCAGGATTTAACACTGAAGCTTTCTTT
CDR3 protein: CASSEAGFNTEAFF

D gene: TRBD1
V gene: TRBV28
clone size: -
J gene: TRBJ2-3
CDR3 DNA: TGTGCCAGCAGTCAGCCACAGGGGGCAGATACGCAGTATTTT
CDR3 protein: CASSQPQGADTQYF

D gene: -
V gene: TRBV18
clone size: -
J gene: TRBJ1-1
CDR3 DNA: TGTGCCAGCTCACAACAACAGGGTATGAACACTGAAGCTTTCTTT
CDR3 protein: CASSQQQGMNTEAFF